A single sample gave rise to the 11 T cell receptor beta chains below, sequenced in a study of blood T cell repertoires in COVID-19. Libraries were prepared by immunoSEQ multiplex PCR; TCRdb keeps only in-frame clonotypes and omits some of them. The sample lists 81,000 or so clones, 75% to 85% occurring once. Sequenced: peripheral blood. The receptors come from a human donor in a cohort sampled during active COVID-19.

The chain links TRBV6-5 to TRBJ2-5; D gene ambiguous. Germline loops: CDR1 MNHEY, CDR2 SVGAGI. CDR3 length: 15 amino acids. Between the trimmed V and J ends, which lost 6 bases and 4 bases, there was a span of 18 bases. The CDR3 sequence: CASRPYYVGRETQYF. CDR3 nucleotides: TGTGCCAGCAGGCCATATTATGTCGGTAGAGAGACCCAGTACTTC.

This rearrangement joins TRBV4-1 to TRBJ2-5; 10 bases align to TRBD2. The junction had 8 bases not matched to a gene; V was cut back by 5 bases and J by 5 bases. Germline V gene sequence: CDR1 MGHRA, CDR2 YSYEKL. This CDR3 is 15 amino acids long. The CDR3 loop is CASSVSGGPGETQYF. The CDR3 DNA follows: TGCGCCAGCAGCGTTAGCGGGGGGCCCGGGGAGACCCAGTACTTC.

The CDR3: CASSPGLATRTDTQYF. The CDR3 DNA follows: TGTGCCAGCAGCCCGGGACTCGCTACCCGCACAGATACGCAGTATTTT. This chain joins TRBV7-3 and TRBJ2-3, with D maybe TRBD2 (6 bases). Germline CDR1 and CDR2: SGHTA and FQGTGA. The length of the CDR3 is 16 residues. Trimming removed 5 bases from V and 1 base from J, with 16 bases in between.

The rearrangement links TRBV7-2 to TRBJ2-3; TRBD2 might be the D (5 bases). Trimming removed 2 bases at V and 4 bases at J, with 13 bases between. The CDR3 length is 15 residues. CDR1 and CDR2 from the germline V gene are SGHTA and FQGNSA. CDR3 sequence (DNA): TGTGCCAGCAGCTTAAGTAGCGTGAGGTCAGATACGCAGTATTTT. Its translation: CASSLSSVRSDTQYF.

The genes are TRBV20-1 and TRBJ2-5, with D perhaps matching TRBD2 (5 bases). The CDR3 has 11 residues. V shed 4 bases and J shed 4 bases, with 7 bases lying between them. The germline V gene encodes CDR1 DFQATT and CDR2 SNEGSKA (reference sequence). CDR3 sequence: CSANRGETQYF. The CDR3, as DNA: TGCAGTGCTAATCGGGGAGAGACCCAGTACTTC.

Comment on this clone: At one boundary the junction diverges from the germline segment, which might be a read error. The chain recombines TRBV7-7 with TRBJ2-3; D possibly corresponds to TRBD1 (6 bases). The CDR3 is 14 residues long. The V gene's germline CDR1 is SSHAT and CDR2 FNYEAQ (reference sequence). CDR3 sequence (DNA): TGTGCTAGCAGCTTAAGTCAGGGGTCAGATACGCAGTATTTT. It specifies CASSLSQGSDTQYF.

This sequence joins TRBV7-3 and TRBJ2-3, with D maybe TRBD2 (6 bases). Trimming removed 7 bases from V and 1 base from J, with 18 bases in between. This CDR3 has 16 residues. The germline CDR1 and CDR2 sequences are SGHTA and FQGTGA. CDR3 nucleotide sequence: TGTGCCAGCAACTATCCGCGGGACCTTCGCACAGATACGCAGTATTTT. As protein: CASNYPRDLRTDTQYF.

The V and J genes are TRBV25-1 and TRBJ1-1; D not resolved. Germline CDR1 MGHDK, CDR2 SYGVNS. CDR3 size: 13 residues. V lost 6 bases to trimming and J lost 4 bases, with 12 bases between them. The CDR3 DNA reads as TGTGCCAGCAGGAGGGCAGAGGGCACTGAAGCTTTCTTT. Translation gives CASRRAEGTEAFF.

This chain links TRBV11-2 with TRBJ2-7; TRBD2 might be the D (5 bases). The germline V gene encodes CDR1 SGHAT and CDR2 FQNNGV. This CDR3 has 13 amino acids. Between the trimmed V and J ends, which lost 3 bases and 4 bases, there was a span of 10 bases. The CDR3 sequence: CASSFMEAYEQYF. In DNA, the CDR3 is TGTGCCAGCAGCTTTATGGAGGCTTACGAGCAGTACTTC.

This clone was seen a few times. The chain is built from TRBV2 and TRBJ2-5; D uncertain. V dropped 6 bases and J dropped 2 bases, with 16 bases sitting between them. CDR1 SNHLY and CDR2 FYNNEI come from the germline V gene. The CDR3 is 15 residues long. DNA of the CDR3: TGTGCCAGCAGACCCCGCAGGTTCTTGCAAGAGACCCAGTACTTC. This codes for CASRPRRFLQETQYF.

The V and J genes are TRBV28 and TRBJ1-1; D is perhaps TRBD1 (5 bases). The CDR3 is made up of 14 amino acids. In germline, CDR1 is MDHEN, CDR2 SYDVKM. The germline V and J ends were trimmed by 7 bases and 10 bases, with 22 bases remaining between them. The CDR3: CASITTMKTERAFF. The CDR3 bases are TGTGCCAGCATTACAACAATGAAGACAGAACGAGCTTTCTTT.